The clone carrying this T cell receptor beta chain has only one observation. This specimen comes from a study of blood T cell repertoires in COVID-19. Study-wide context: Nucleic acid was either cDNA or gDNA, and it came from T cells, B-cell-depleted T cells, or PBMCs.

Under the authors' procedure: Quantification of nucleated cells was approximated via reference gene primer amplification. The method was immunoSEQ multiplex PCR; TCRdb's version includes in-frame clones alone and lacks a portion of them. That table supplies the V and J calls and clone size; D and trimming were determined from the DNA. The table has around 370,000 clones, around nine tenths seen once. J lost 2 bases, V lost 7 bases, and 5 bases had no gene match. The CDR3 has 14 amino acids. Germline lookup yields CDR1 WSHSY and CDR2 SAAADI. The sequenced material came from peripheral blood. This sequence was found in a woman aged 70-85 years with COVID-19, enrolled during active disease. This sequence joins TRBV10-2 and TRBJ2-7, with 10 bases fitting TRBD2. This chain's CDR3 is CASIHSGGTYEQYF. CDR3 nucleotide sequence: TGCGCCAGCATTCATAGCGGGGGGACCTACGAGCAGTACTTC.